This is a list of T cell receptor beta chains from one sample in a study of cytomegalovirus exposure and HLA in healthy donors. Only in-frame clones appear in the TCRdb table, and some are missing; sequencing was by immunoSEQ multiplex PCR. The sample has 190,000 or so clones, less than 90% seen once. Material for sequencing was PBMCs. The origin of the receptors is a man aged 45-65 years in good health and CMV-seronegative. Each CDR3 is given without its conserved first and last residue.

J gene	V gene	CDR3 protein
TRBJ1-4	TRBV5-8	ASSPRGINEKLF
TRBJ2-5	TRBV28	ASTMTGAGQETQY
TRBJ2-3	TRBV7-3	ASSLRGGPPVSTDTQY
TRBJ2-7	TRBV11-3	ASSAGGGRGEQY
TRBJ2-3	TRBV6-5	ASSQDRGRGDTQY
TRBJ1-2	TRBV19	ASNPGQVNYGYT
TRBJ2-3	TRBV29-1	SVRHRDPGTQY
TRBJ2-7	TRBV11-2	ASSLTRQGGYEQY
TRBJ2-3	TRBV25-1	ASSKGTDTQY
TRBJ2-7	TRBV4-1	ASSQGGGASTSYEQY
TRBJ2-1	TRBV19	ASRRLASSSYNEQF
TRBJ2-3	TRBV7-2	ASSPGQTRTDTQY
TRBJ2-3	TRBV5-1	ASSLGSGTSTDTQY
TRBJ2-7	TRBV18	ASSEGFYEQY
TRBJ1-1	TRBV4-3	ASSQEGGVDTEAF
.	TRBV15	ATSRAGTGFEQY
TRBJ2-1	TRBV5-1	ASRRLDSTYNEQF
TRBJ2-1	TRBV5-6	ASSRAGTGDNEQF
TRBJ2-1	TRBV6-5	ASSYRDRVYNEQF
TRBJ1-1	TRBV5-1	ASYSRGGQGTEAF
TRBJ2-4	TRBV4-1	ASSQDRGPTITKNIQY
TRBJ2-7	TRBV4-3	ASSQEEGGGREQY
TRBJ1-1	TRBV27	ASSTRDRRRGTEAF
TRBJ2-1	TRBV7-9	ASSLVGTGTHEQF
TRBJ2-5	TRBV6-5	ASSPVRSETQY
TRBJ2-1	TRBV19	ASSIVENEQF
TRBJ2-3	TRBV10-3	AISESTSGVTDTQY
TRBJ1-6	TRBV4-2	ASSHREANSPLH
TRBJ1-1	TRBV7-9	ASSLGDSLTEAF
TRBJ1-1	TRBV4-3	ASSQSLSGVGNTEAF
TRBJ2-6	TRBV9	ASSGGTGRSGANVLT
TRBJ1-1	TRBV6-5	ASSYGTGVNTEAF
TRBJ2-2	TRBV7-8	ASSPRTGAAGELF
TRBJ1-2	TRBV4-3	ASSHSPGQGGGYT
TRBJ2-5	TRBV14	ASSPSGQETQY
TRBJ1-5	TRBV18	ASSPNLAPTGVNQPQH
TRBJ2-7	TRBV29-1	SVRKGAGLYEQY
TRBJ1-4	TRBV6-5	ASRPGAGKEKLF
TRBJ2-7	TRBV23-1	ASSQAPSGRAYEQY
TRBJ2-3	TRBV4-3	ASSQDPPSGRTDTQY
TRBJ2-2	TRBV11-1	ASSSGTGNTGELF
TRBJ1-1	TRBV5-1	ASSFTGKDTEAF
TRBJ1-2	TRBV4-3	ASSQEWGRGNGYT
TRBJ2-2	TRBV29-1	SVEVRGRAVTGELF
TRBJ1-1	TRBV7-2	ASSPVTTGRVLAF
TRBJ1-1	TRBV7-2	ASSSLGVYTEAF
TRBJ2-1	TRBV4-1	ASSTPGGSYNEQF
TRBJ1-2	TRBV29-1	SVEQLPLSYGYT
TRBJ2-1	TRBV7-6	ASSSRPTWTSGSGNEQF
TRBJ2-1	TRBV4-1	ASSQWTSGGYNEQF
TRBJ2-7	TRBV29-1	SVVLRYSYEQY
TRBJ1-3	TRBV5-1	ASRGQGSFRNTIY
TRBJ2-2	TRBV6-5	ASSSGSSGGRELF
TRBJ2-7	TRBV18	ASSPSGSSYEQY
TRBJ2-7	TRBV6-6	ASSLQDSYEQY
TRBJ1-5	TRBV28	ASSRRQVNQPQH
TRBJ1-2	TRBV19	ASSTDRGRGGYT
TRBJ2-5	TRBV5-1	ASSLVGGLKKETQY
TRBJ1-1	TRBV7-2	ASSSYTGTNTEAF